These T cell receptor beta chains were read from a single sample in a study of cytomegalovirus exposure and HLA in healthy donors. Profiled with immunoSEQ multiplex PCR; TCRdb holds only in-frame clones, not every one. Among about 190,000 clones listed, 80% were seen once. Source material: PBMCs. All receptors come from a boy between 10 and 17 years old in good health and CMV-seronegative. The CDR3 runs from the conserved cysteine through the conserved F or W. Fields, in order: D gene, clone size, J gene, V gene, CDR3 protein, CDR3 DNA. A D gene is named only where the DNA matches it firmly. Size tells how often a clone was seen (once, few, many) or the class of an expanded clone, and some rows leave it out.

TRBD1 | few | TRBJ2-7 | TRBV6-6 | CASKQGVYEQYF | TGTGCCAGCAAACAGGGGGTGTACGAGCAGTACTTC
TRBD2 | - | TRBJ2-1 | TRBV5-4 | CASSLGLAGGTEQFF | TGTGCCAGCAGCCTAGGACTAGCGGGAGGGACTGAGCAGTTCTTC
TRBD1 | - | TRBJ1-1 | TRBV19 | CASIRDRANTEAFF | TGTGCCAGTATCAGGGACAGGGCGAACACTGAAGCTTTCTTT
- | - | TRBJ2-7 | TRBV6-1 | CASSAGLTYEQYF | TGTGCCAGCAGTGCAGGGCTTACCTACGAGCAGTACTTC
TRBD1 | few | TRBJ1-1 | TRBV9 | CASSPRDRLNTEAFF | TGTGCCAGCAGCCCGCGGGACAGATTAAACACTGAAGCTTTCTTT
- | - | TRBJ1-1 | TRBV2 | CASSEGGWAGTEAFF | TGTGCCAGCAGTGAGGGAGGATGGGCTGGAACTGAAGCTTTCTTT
TRBD2 | once | TRBJ2-1 | TRBV11-2 | CASSLVPGTSGGVEQFF | TGTGCCAGCAGCTTAGTACCAGGGACTAGCGGGGGGGTTGAGCAGTTCTTC
- | once | TRBJ2-1 | TRBV30 | CACQGLGAEDNEQFF | TGTGCCTGTCAGGGACTCGGGGCAGAAGACAATGAGCAGTTCTTC
- | - | TRBJ1-3 | TRBV27 | CASRGSGAKQGGNTIYF | TGTGCCAGCAGGGGGTCAGGGGCCAAACAGGGAGGAAACACCATATATTTT
TRBD2 | - | TRBJ2-5 | TRBV4-2 | CASSHILAGDVKETQYF | TGTGCCAGCAGCCATATATTAGCGGGAGATGTTAAAGAGACCCAGTACTTC
- | - | TRBJ2-3 | TRBV7-2 | CASSLFRGSTDTQYF | TGTGCCAGCAGCCTTTTTAGAGGGAGCACAGATACGCAGTATTTT
TRBD1 | - | TRBJ1-2 | TRBV7-2 | CASSLDRSSYTF | TGTGCCAGCAGCTTGGACAGGTCCTCCTACACCTTC
- | - | TRBJ1-1 | TRBV7-9 | CASSLASQGNTEAFF | TGTGCCAGCAGCTTAGCGAGCCAGGGTAACACTGAAGCTTTCTTT
- | once | TRBJ2-6 | TRBV19 | CASTDSGSGANVLTF | TGTGCCAGTACCGACTCAGGGTCTGGGGCCAACGTCCTGACTTTC
TRBD2 | - | TRBJ2-3 | TRBV7-9 | CASSALLAGGHSTDTQYF | TGTGCCAGCAGCGCCCTACTAGCGGGGGGCCATAGCACAGATACGCAGTATTTT
- | - | TRBJ1-4 | TRBV30 | CAWERRSDEKLFF | TGTGCCTGGGAAAGGAGGTCGGATGAAAAACTGTTTTTT
- | once | TRBJ2-7 | TRBV19 | CASSIDSRVNEQYF | TGTGCCAGTAGTATAGACTCCAGGGTCAACGAGCAGTACTTC
- | - | TRBJ1-4 | TRBV9 | CASSGQVANEKLFF | TGTGCCAGCAGCGGACAGGTAGCTAATGAAAAACTGTTTTTT
- | - | TRBJ2-1 | TRBV19 | CASKRYPSYNEQFF | TGTGCCAGTAAGAGGTACCCCTCCTACAATGAGCAGTTCTTC
- | - | TRBJ2-5 | TRBV11-3 | CASSLDQDSIETQYF | TGTGCCAGCAGCTTAGATCAAGACTCGATAGAGACCCAGTACTTC
- | - | TRBJ1-2 | TRBV6-6 | CASLRQQSNYGYTF | TGTGCCAGCTTGAGACAGCAATCTAACTATGGCTACACCTTC
TRBD1 | - | TRBJ1-1 | TRBV6-5 | CASSYRGQGSEAFF | TGTGCCAGCAGTTACCGGGGACAGGGGAGTGAAGCTTTCTTT
- | - | TRBJ1-3 | TRBV14 | CASSQDIGGWPGNTIYF | TGTGCCAGCAGCCAAGATATTGGGGGGTGGCCCGGAAACACCATATATTTT
- | - | TRBJ1-1 | TRBV7-9 | CASSLASGTEAFF | TGTGCCAGCAGCTTAGCCTCCGGGACTGAAGCTTTCTTT
TRBD1 | - | TRBJ1-2 | TRBV4-1 | CASSRGQGAYGYTF | TGCGCCAGCAGCCGCGGACAGGGGGCTTATGGCTACACCTTC
TRBD1 | once | TRBJ1-1 | TRBV11-2 | CASSSYILGTGALNTEAFF | TGTGCCAGCAGCTCCTATATACTCGGGACAGGGGCCCTAAACACTGAAGCTTTCTTT
- | - | TRBJ2-7 | TRBV11-3 | CASSLDLEKQYF | TGTGCCAGCAGCTTAGATCTTGAGAAGCAGTACTTC
- | - | TRBJ1-2 | TRBV11-3 | CASSPRTGYGYTF | TGTGCCAGCAGCCCCCGCACCGGCTATGGCTACACCTTC
- | - | TRBJ1-5 | TRBV12-5 | CASGFGQLDQPQHF | TGTGCTAGTGGTTTTGGACAGTTGGATCAGCCCCAGCATTTT
- | - | TRBJ1-3 | TRBV5-1 | CASSVPGGNTIYF | TGCGCCAGCAGCGTACCCGGGGGAAACACCATATATTTT
TRBD2 | - | TRBJ2-1 | TRBV6-5 | CASLAGGGSYNEQFF | TGTGCCAGTTTAGCGGGGGGGGGCTCCTACAATGAGCAGTTCTTC
TRBD1 | - | TRBJ2-1 | TRBV6-1 | CASSEQGARYNEQFF | TGTGCCAGCAGTGAACAGGGGGCAAGGTACAATGAGCAGTTCTTC
TRBD1 | few | TRBJ1-1 | TRBV25-1 | CATGTGDTEAFF | TGTGCCACCGGGACAGGGGACACTGAAGCTTTCTTT
TRBD2 | - | TRBJ2-3 | TRBV5-6 | CASSPPGLAGTTDTQYF | TGTGCCAGCAGCCCCCCAGGACTAGCGGGGACCACAGATACGCAGTATTTT
TRBD1 | - | TRBJ2-3 | TRBV4-3 | CASSPGQRDTDTQYF | TGCGCCAGCAGCCCGGGACAGAGAGACACAGATACGCAGTATTTT
- | - | TRBJ2-3 | TRBV6-5 | CATLPPGRSDTQYF | TGTGCCACCCTGCCGCCAGGGAGGTCAGATACGCAGTATTTT
- | - | TRBJ1-5 | TRBV4-1 | CASSQDLRQPQHF | TGCGCCAGCAGCCAAGACCTACGCCAGCCCCAGCATTTT
TRBD2 | - | TRBJ2-1 | TRBV5-4 | CASSLELARGEQFF | TGTGCCAGCAGCTTGGAACTTGCTCGGGGGGAGCAATTCTTC
- | few | TRBJ1-2 | TRBV6-1 | CASSEDRGVHYGYTF | TGTGCCAGCAGTGAAGATCGTGGAGTCCACTATGGCTACACCTTC
TRBD1 | - | TRBJ1-1 | TRBV2 | CASRNRGNTEAFF | TGTGCCAGCAGAAACAGGGGGAACACTGAAGCTTTCTTT
- | - | TRBJ1-1 | TRBV27 | CASSLSGGRTEAFF | TGTGCCAGCAGTTTGTCGGGGGGGCGGACTGAAGCTTTCTTT